This TCR beta chain was sequenced during a study of blood T cell repertoires in COVID-19. About the research overall: The United States, Italy and Spain supplied acute and convalescent COVID-19 samples.

The V and J ends lost 3 bases and 3 bases respectively, with 8 bases between them. Germline CDR1 GTSNPN, CDR2 SVGIG (reference sequence). The CDR3 consists of 12 residues. Residents of around 24 US areas, aged about 18 to 100 years, made up the participants. Clinical history as reported by participants underpinned cohort assignment. Some clones are missing from TCRdb's copy, which holds only in-frame ones; the method was immunoSEQ multiplex PCR. The sample lists 310,000 or so clones; nearly 90% were seen once. The receptor was isolated from a woman younger than 45 who had recovered from COVID-19. The specimen was PBMCs or T cells enriched from blood (not recorded which). The chain uses TRBV30 and TRBJ1-1; D may be TRBD1 (6 bases). The CDR3 here is CAWRGGDTEAFF. Written as DNA, the CDR3 is TGTGCCTGGAGAGGGGGGGACACTGAAGCTTTCTTT.